These 28 T cell receptor beta chains share one sample of origin, sequenced in a study of shared clonotypes between healthy human individuals. Produced via immunoSEQ multiplex PCR; TCRdb's table is partial and in-frame only. The data contain about 330,000 clones, about nine tenths of them seen just once; the ten biggest clones take up around 15%. The material sequenced was memory CD8+ T cells sorted from blood. Subset in this sample: CD45RO+ cells pooled with CCR7-negative TemRA cells. Every receptor here comes from a man aged 18-30 years in good health.

The chain couples TRBV9 to TRBJ1-1, with 9 bases lining up with TRBD1. The CDR3 is 18 residues long. With 4 bases clipped from V and 6 bases from J, the junction kept 19 bases outside the gene matches. Germline CDR1 and CDR2: SGDLS and YYNGEE. CDR3 sequence (DNA): TGTGCCAGCAGCCCAAGGGTGGGACAGGGAGACTTTAGCGCTGAAGCTTTCTTT. Translation gives CASSPRVGQGDFSAEAFF. The variable domain in full, completed from reference TRBV9 and TRBJ1-1, reads DSGVTQTPKHLITATGQRVTLRCSPRSGDLSVYWYQQSLDQGLQFLIQYYNGEERAKGNILERFSAQQFPDLHSELNLSSLELGDSALYFCASSPRVGQGDFSAEAFFGQGTRLTVV.

The chain combines TRBV5-1 with TRBJ2-3, with 9 bases fitting TRBD1. V was clipped by 1 base and J by 5 bases; unmatched bases: 5. The CDR3 covers 15 residues. Per the germline V gene, CDR1 is SGHRS and CDR2 is YFSETQ. This CDR3 is CASSLLGTGLDTQYF. The CDR3 nucleotides read TGCGCCAGCAGCTTGCTCGGGACAGGGTTAGATACGCAGTATTTT. The full variable domain, rest sourced from reference TRBV5-1 and TRBJ2-3, is KAGVTQTPRYLIKTRGQQVTLSCSPISGHRSVSWYQQTPGQGLQFLFEYFSETQRNKGNFPGRFSGRQFSNSRSEMNVSTLELGDSALYLCASSLLGTGLDTQYFGPGTRLTVL.

The gene calls are TRBV2 and TRBJ1-1, with a weak D call TRBD1 (6 bases). Trimming removed 2 bases from V and 2 bases from J, with 9 bases in between. The CDR3 totals 14 residues. Looked up from germline, CDR1 is SNHLY and CDR2 is FYNNEI. The CDR3 here is CASSERQANTEAFF. CDR3 DNA sequence: TGTGCCAGCAGTGAAAGACAGGCAAACACTGAAGCTTTCTTT.

J is TRBJ1-2 and V is TRBV4-1; possible D gene TRBD1, 5 bases. The germline V gene encodes CDR1 MGHRA and CDR2 YSYEKL. The CDR3 covers 18 residues. With 0 bases removed from V and 7 bases from J, the gap between germline ends came to 24 bases. DNA for the CDR3: TGCGCCAGCAGCCAAGATCCTGATGGTATCAGGGAGGAATTTGGCTACACCTTC. Translation: CASSQDPDGIREEFGYTF.

This sequence joins TRBV5-1 and TRBJ2-7, with 11 bases matching TRBD2. Germline lookup yields CDR1 SGHRS and CDR2 YFSETQ. The CDR3 contains 15 residues. V was pared by 5 bases and J by 4 bases, with 8 bases of the junction left unmatched. CDR3 in amino acids: CASSTYSGRAYEQYF. The CDR3 DNA reads as TGCGCCAGCAGTACATATAGCGGGAGGGCTTACGAGCAGTACTTC. The whole variable domain, remainder taken from reference TRBV5-1 and TRBJ2-7, is KAGVTQTPRYLIKTRGQQVTLSCSPISGHRSVSWYQQTPGQGLQFLFEYFSETQRNKGNFPGRFSGRQFSNSRSEMNVSTLELGDSALYLCASSTYSGRAYEQYFGPGTRLTVT.

This clone was observed once. The chain has TRBV15 and TRBJ2-3; unclear D gene. Germline V lookup: CDR1 LNHNV, CDR2 YYDKDF (reference sequence). The germline V and J ends were trimmed by 0 bases and 1 base, with 14 bases remaining between them. There are 17 residues in the CDR3. The CDR3 DNA sequence: TGTGCCACCAGCAGAGATCGAGGATTGGCAGGCACAGATACGCAGTATTTT. Its translation: CATSRDRGLAGTDTQYF.

The V call is TRBV10-3, the J call TRBJ2-1; maybe TRBD1 (5 bases). Germline V gene sequence: CDR1 ENHRY, CDR2 SYGVKD. Trimming left V 3 bases short and J 3 bases short, with 18 bases between. The CDR3 contains 17 residues. CDR3 nucleotides: TGTGCCATCAGTGATTACCCTAGGGGTTCTAACTACAATGAGCAGTTCTTC. Its translation is CAISDYPRGSNYNEQFF.

The chain joins TRBV4-1 to TRBJ1-5; no clear D. The V end was cut by 1 base, the J end by 4 bases, with 8 bases between. Germline lookup yields CDR1 MGHRA and CDR2 YSYEKL. This CDR3 contains 14 residues. The CDR3 DNA is TGCGCCAGCAGCCAAGGGGCGGCGAATCAGCCCCAGCATTTT. This translates into CASSQGAANQPQHF.

The J gene is TRBJ2-5, the V gene TRBV9; D not resolved. From germline, CDR1 is SGDLS and CDR2 YYNGEE. This CDR3 contains 14 residues. V was cut by 0 bases and J by 3 bases, with 9 bases left in between. The CDR3 loop is CASSVGMGKETQYF. In DNA form, the CDR3 reads TGTGCCAGCAGCGTAGGGATGGGTAAAGAGACCCAGTACTTC.

Turning to this clone: Other DNA sequences within the sample encode an identical CDR3. The chain joins TRBV27 to TRBJ2-5; D ambiguous. The germline V gene has CDR1 MNHEY and CDR2 SMNVEV (reference sequence). Trimming removed 5 bases at V and 4 bases at J, with 8 bases between. The CDR3 sequence is 12 residues long. CDR3 coding DNA: TGTGCCAGCAGTCCGGATGGAGAGACCCAGTACTTC. It specifies CASSPDGETQYF.

This chain connects TRBV4-3 to TRBJ1-2, with D perhaps matching TRBD1 (6 bases). The V end was cut by 3 bases, the J end by 4 bases, with 15 bases between. The germline V gene has CDR1 LGHNA and CDR2 YSLEER. The CDR3 has 15 residues. CDR3 loop: CASSHGAAGAYGYTF. CDR3 nucleotides: TGCGCCAGCAGCCACGGAGCGGCGGGGGCCTATGGCTACACCTTC.

A single count supports this clone. The chain joins TRBV30 to TRBJ1-2; D might be TRBD1 (6 bases). V lost 3 bases, J lost 4 bases, and 21 bases lay in between. This CDR3 contains 16 residues. Germline V gene sequence: CDR1 GTSNPN, CDR2 SVGIG (reference sequence). This chain's CDR3 is CAWRENRDMFFYGYTF. CDR3 coding DNA: TGTGCCTGGAGAGAAAACCGGGACATGTTTTTCTATGGCTACACCTTC. The full variable domain, its missing parts supplied by reference TRBV30 and TRBJ1-2, is SQTIHQWPATLVQPVGSPLSLECTVEGTSNPNLYWYRQAAGRGLQLLFYSVGIGQISSEVPQNLSASRPQDRQFILSSKKLLLSDSGFYLCAWRENRDMFFYGYTFGSGTRLTVV.

The gene calls are TRBV6-5 and TRBJ2-7; the D gene is possibly TRBD2 (6 bases). V shed 4 bases and J shed 4 bases, with 20 bases lying between them. This CDR3 is built from 16 residues. CDR1 and CDR2 from the germline V gene are MNHEY and SVGAGI. CDR3: CASSSRGSGFLYEQYF. CDR3 coding DNA: TGTGCCAGCAGTTCTCGGGGGTCGGGGTTCTTATACGAGCAGTACTTC.

The rearrangement uses TRBV7-9 and TRBJ2-7; maybe TRBD1 (6 bases). Per germline, CDR1 SEHNR and CDR2 FQNEAQ (reference sequence). V was pared by 1 base and J by 13 bases, with 17 bases between. The CDR3 extends over 13 amino acids. In DNA, the CDR3 is TGTGCCAGCAGCTTAGGGGGACAATCAAACCTATACTTC. It codes for CASSLGGQSNLYF.

The gene calls are TRBV2 and TRBJ2-4, with 7 nucleotides matching TRBD2. The CDR3 is made up of 15 amino acids. Trimming removed 4 bases from V and 3 bases from J; junction bases left unmatched: 6. Germline V lookup: CDR1 SNHLY, CDR2 FYNNEI. CDR3 DNA sequence: TGTGCCAGCAGTGCCCGGGACTACAACAAAAACATTCAGTACTTC. Amino acids: CASSARDYNKNIQYF.

The rearrangement joins TRBV15 to TRBJ2-5, with D perhaps assigned TRBD1 or TRBD2 (6 bases each). The V end was cut by 0 bases, the J end by 8 bases, with 16 bases between. The CDR3 length is 15 residues. Germline CDR1 is LNHNV and CDR2 is YYDKDF (reference sequence). The chain's CDR3 is CATSRDPGRGATQYF. DNA of the CDR3: TGTGCCACCAGCAGAGACCCCGGAAGGGGGGCAACCCAGTACTTC.

The chain joins TRBV5-4 to TRBJ1-6, with TRBD1 matching over 8 bases. In germline, CDR1 is SGHNT, CDR2 YYREEE (reference sequence). The CDR3 is 17 amino acids. V shed 1 base, J shed 6 bases, and the junction held 9 bases outside the gene matches. CDR3 in DNA: TGTGCCAGCAGCTTGTTTGGTCGGGACAGGCGTAATTCACCCCTCCACTTT. Protein product: CASSLFGRDRRNSPLHF.

This sequence joins TRBV7-9 and TRBJ1-3, with D maybe TRBD1 (5 bases). CDR1 is SEHNR and CDR2 is FQNEAQ in the germline V gene (reference sequence). The CDR3 is 15 amino acids. V was clipped by 5 bases and J by 0 bases, with 11 bases between them. CDR3 nucleotides: TGTGCCAGCAGCCCCTTCAGGGACTCTGGAAACACCATATATTTT. This sequence encodes CASSPFRDSGNTIYF.

The chain uses TRBV2 and TRBJ2-7; D is perhaps TRBD1 (6 bases). V was trimmed by 1 base and J by 5 bases, leaving 12 bases between them. The V gene's germline CDR1 is SNHLY and CDR2 FYNNEI. The CDR3 consists of 14 residues. CDR3 amino acids: CASSEGGPMDEQYF. CDR3 coding DNA: TGTGCCAGCAGTGAAGGGGGGCCGATGGACGAGCAGTACTTC.

The gene calls are TRBV2 and TRBJ2-7; D not certain. The length of the CDR3 is 13 residues. Trimming removed 2 bases at V and 2 bases at J, with 7 bases between. Germline V gives CDR1 SNHLY, CDR2 FYNNEI. The CDR3 region has the DNA TGTGCCAGCAGTGAAAACGGAGCCTACGAGCAGTACTTC. Protein product: CASSENGAYEQYF.

V usage is TRBV5-1 and J usage is TRBJ2-5; D not certain. This CDR3 is 11 amino acids long. Germline-derived CDR1 and CDR2 are SGHRS and YFSETQ. Trimming stripped 4 bases from V and 4 bases from J, with 5 bases between. CDR3 sequence (DNA): TGCGCCAGCAGCGGCAGAGAGACCCAGTACTTC. As protein: CASSGRETQYF.

This chain joins TRBV7-9 and TRBJ2-1; D is undetermined. The CDR3 has 13 amino acids. Per the germline V gene, CDR1 is SEHNR and CDR2 is FQNEAQ (reference sequence). V lost 8 bases and J lost 9, with 17 bases in between. The DNA for the CDR3 is TGTGCCAGCCTTTGGGTAGGAAACGGTGAGCAGTTCTTC. This encodes CASLWVGNGEQFF.

The chain employs TRBV14 and TRBJ1-1, with D hard to call. Germline assignment: CDR1 SGHDN and CDR2 FVKESK. The CDR3 runs 12 residues. V gave up 5 bases and J gave up 7 bases, with 11 bases separating them. Here the CDR3 reads CASSILHGEAFF. The CDR3, as DNA: TGTGCCAGCAGCATTCTGCACGGTGAAGCTTTCTTT.

In this sample, this clone turned up a few times. This chain uses TRBV19 with TRBJ2-7; the match to TRBD1 covers 7 bases. J lost 4 bases, V lost 5 bases, and 5 bases had no gene match. This CDR3 has 13 residues. In germline, CDR1 is LNHDA, CDR2 SQIVND (reference sequence). CDR3 DNA: TGTGCCAGTAGTCCCGGGACAGCTTACGAGCAGTACTTC. It yields the protein CASSPGTAYEQYF.

Of note for this clone: Additional DNA sequences in this sample encode the identical CDR3. This sequence joins TRBV27 and TRBJ2-1; 8 nucleotides line up with TRBD2. The CDR3 length is 15 residues. From germline, CDR1 is MNHEY and CDR2 SMNVEV (reference sequence). V lost 2 bases, J lost 3 bases, and 3 bases stayed unmatched. The DNA of the CDR3 is TGTGCCAGCAGTTTAAGTCTAGCGGGCTACAATGAGCAGTTCTTC. Its translation: CASSLSLAGYNEQFF.

This chain's CDR3 is CASSPTGQGLYEQYF. The CDR3 DNA sequence: TGTGCCAGCAGCCCGACGGGACAGGGACTTTACGAGCAGTACTTC. The genes are TRBV13 and TRBJ2-7, with 9 nucleotides matching TRBD1. The trim removed 5 bases at V and 4 bases at J, leaving 9 bases unmatched. Germline lookup yields CDR1 PRHDT and CDR2 FYEKMQ (reference sequence). The CDR3 consists of 15 residues.

The J gene is TRBJ1-1, the V gene TRBV9, with TRBD1 as a possible D gene (6 bases). The V and J ends lost 3 bases and 6 bases respectively, with 15 bases between them. Germline CDR1 is SGDLS and CDR2 is YYNGEE. The CDR3 is made up of 14 amino acids. CDR3 region: CASSAASDRAEAFF. The CDR3 DNA follows: TGTGCCAGCAGCGCCGCCTCGGACAGAGCTGAAGCTTTCTTT.

This clone showed up many times. The J gene is TRBJ2-7, the V gene TRBV27, with 10 positions matching TRBD1. The J segment lost 1 base and the V segment lost 8 bases, leaving 5 bases of the junction unmatched. There are 14 residues in the CDR3. Germline-derived CDR1 and CDR2 are MNHEY and SMNVEV (reference sequence). The CDR3 sequence: CASQGTGASYEQYF. The CDR3 DNA reads as TGTGCCAGCCAGGGGACAGGGGCTTCCTACGAGCAGTACTTC.